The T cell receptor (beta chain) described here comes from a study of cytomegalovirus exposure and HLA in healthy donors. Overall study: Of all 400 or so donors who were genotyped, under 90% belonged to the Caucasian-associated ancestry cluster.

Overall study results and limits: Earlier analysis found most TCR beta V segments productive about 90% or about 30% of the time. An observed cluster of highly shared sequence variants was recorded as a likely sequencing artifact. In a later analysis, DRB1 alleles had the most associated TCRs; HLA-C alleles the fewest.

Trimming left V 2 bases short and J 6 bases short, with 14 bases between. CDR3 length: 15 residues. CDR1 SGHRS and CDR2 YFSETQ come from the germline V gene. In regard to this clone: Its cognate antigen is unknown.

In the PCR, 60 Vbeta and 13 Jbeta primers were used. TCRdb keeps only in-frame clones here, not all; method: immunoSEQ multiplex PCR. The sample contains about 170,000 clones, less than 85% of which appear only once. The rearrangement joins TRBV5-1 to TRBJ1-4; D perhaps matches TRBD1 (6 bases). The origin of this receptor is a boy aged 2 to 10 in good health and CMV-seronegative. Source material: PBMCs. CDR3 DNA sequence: TGCGCCAGCAGCTTAACAGGGTTGCGAGATGAAAAACTGTTTTTT. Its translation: CASSLTGLRDEKLFF. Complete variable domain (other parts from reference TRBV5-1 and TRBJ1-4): KAGVTQTPRYLIKTRGQQVTLSCSPISGHRSVSWYQQTPGQGLQFLFEYFSETQRNKGNFPGRFSGRQFSNSRSEMNVSTLELGDSALYLCASSLTGLRDEKLFFGSGTQLSVL.